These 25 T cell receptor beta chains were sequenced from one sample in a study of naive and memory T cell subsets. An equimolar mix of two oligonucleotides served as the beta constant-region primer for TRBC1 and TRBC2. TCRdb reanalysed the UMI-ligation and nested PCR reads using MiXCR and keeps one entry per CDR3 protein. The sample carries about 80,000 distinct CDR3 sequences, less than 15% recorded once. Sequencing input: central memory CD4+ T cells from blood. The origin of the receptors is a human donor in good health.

CDR3 amino acids: CASSVTGGKETQYF. DNA of the CDR3: TGTGCCAGCAGCGTAACGGGAGGAAAAGAGACCCAGTACTTC. The V call is TRBV9, the J call TRBJ2-5, with TRBD2 matching over 7 bases. The CDR3 is 14 residues long. V was clipped by 1 base and J by 3 bases; unmatched bases: 3. The germline gives CDR1 SGDLS, CDR2 YYNGEE.

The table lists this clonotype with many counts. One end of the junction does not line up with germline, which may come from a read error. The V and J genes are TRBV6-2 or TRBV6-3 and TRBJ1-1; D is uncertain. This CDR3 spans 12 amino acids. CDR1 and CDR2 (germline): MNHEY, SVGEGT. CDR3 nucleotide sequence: TGTGCCAGCAGTCGAATGAATACTGAAGCTTTCTTT. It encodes CASSRMNTEAFF.

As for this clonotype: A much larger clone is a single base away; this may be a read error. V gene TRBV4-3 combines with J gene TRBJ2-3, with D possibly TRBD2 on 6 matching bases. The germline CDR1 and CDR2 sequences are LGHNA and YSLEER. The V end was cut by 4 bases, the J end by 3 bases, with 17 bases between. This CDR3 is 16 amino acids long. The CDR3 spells CASSPNWQGGTDTQYF. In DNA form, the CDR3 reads TGCGCCAGCAGCCCTAACTGGCAGGGAGGAACAGATACGCAGTATTTT.

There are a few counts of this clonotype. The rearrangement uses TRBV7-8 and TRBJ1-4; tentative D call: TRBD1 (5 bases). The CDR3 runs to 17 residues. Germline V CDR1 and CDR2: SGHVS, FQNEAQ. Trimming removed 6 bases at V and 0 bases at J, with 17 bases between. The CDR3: CASSRHRTTATNEKLFF. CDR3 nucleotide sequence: TGTGCCAGCAGTAGACATCGGACAACCGCAACTAATGAAAAACTGTTTTTT.

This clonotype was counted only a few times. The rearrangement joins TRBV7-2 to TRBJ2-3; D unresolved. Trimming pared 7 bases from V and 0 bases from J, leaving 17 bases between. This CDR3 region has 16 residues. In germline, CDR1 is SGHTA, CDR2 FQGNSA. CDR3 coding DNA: TGTGCCAGCATCCTTAGTGGATATGCTAGCACAGATACGCAGTATTTT. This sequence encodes CASILSGYASTDTQYF.

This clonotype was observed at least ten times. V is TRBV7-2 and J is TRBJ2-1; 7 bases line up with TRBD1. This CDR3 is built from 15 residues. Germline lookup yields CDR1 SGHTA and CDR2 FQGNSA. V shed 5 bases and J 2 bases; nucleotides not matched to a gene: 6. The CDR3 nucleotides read TGTGCCAGCAGCCGCACAGGGGACCCCTACAATGAGCAGTTCTTC. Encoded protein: CASSRTGDPYNEQFF.

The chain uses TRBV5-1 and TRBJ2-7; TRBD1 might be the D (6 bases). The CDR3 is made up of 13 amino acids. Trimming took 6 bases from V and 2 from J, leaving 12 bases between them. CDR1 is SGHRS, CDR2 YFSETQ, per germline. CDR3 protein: CASNLQGTYEQYF. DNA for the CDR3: TGCGCCAGCAACCTACAGGGTACCTACGAGCAGTACTTC.

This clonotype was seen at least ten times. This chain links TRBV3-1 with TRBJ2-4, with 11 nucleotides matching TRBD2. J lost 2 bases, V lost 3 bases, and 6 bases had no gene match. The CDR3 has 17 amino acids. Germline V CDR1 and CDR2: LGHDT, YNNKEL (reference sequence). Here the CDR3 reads CASSHQGTSGPKNIQYF. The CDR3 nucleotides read TGTGCCAGCAGCCACCAAGGGACTAGCGGACCCAAAAACATTCAGTACTTC.

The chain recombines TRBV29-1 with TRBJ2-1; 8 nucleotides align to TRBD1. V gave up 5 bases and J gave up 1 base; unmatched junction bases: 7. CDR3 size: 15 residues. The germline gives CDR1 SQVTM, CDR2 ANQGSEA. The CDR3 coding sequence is TGCAGCGTTCACGAGCGGACAGGGTCCTACAATGAGCAGTTCTTC. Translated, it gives CSVHERTGSYNEQFF.

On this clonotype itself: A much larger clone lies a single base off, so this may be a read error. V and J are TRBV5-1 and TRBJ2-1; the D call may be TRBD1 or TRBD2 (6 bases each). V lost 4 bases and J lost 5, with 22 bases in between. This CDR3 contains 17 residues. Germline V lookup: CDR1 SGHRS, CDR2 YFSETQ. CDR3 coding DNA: TGCGCCAGCAGCCCGAAGGGGGGAAGTGCGGCGAACAATGAGCAGTTCTTC. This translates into CASSPKGGSAANNEQFF.

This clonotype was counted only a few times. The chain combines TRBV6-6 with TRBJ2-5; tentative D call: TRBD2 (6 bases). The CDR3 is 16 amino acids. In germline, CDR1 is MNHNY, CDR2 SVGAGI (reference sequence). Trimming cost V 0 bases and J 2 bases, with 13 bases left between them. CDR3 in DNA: TGTGCCAGCAGTTACTCGGGGGGAAGTCCACAAGAGACCCAGTACTTC. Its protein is CASSYSGGSPQETQYF.

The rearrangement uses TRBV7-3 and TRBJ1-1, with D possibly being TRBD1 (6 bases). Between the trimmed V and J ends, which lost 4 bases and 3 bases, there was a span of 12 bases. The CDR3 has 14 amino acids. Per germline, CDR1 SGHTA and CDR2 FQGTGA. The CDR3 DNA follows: TGTGCCAGCAGCTCAACAGGGAGGGACACTGAAGCTTTCTTT. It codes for CASSSTGRDTEAFF.

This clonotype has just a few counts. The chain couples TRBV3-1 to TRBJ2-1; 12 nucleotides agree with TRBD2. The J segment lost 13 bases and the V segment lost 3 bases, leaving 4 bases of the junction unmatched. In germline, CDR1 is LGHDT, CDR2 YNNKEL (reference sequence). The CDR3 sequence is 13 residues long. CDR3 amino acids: CASSQATSGSQFF. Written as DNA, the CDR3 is TGTGCCAGCAGCCAGGCGACTAGCGGGAGCCAGTTCTTC.

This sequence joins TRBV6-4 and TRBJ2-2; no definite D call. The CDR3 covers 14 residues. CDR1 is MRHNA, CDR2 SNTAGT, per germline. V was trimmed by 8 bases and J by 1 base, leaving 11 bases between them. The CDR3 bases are TGTGCCAGCCGGGCGGCAATGAACACCGGGGAGCTGTTTTTT. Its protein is CASRAAMNTGELFF.

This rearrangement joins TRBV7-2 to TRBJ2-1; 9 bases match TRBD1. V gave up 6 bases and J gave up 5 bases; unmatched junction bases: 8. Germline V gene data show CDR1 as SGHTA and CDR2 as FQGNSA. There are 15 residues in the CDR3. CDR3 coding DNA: TGTGCCAGCAGTTCAACAGGGGGCGTCAACAATGAGCAGTTCTTC. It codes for CASSSTGGVNNEQFF.

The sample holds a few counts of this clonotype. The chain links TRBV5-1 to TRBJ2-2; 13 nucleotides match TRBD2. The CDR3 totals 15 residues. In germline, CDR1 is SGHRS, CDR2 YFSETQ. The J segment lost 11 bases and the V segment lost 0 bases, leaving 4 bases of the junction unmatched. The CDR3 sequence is CASSLGLAGGEELFF. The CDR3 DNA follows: TGCGCCAGCAGCTTGGGACTAGCGGGAGGCGAAGAGCTGTTTTTT.

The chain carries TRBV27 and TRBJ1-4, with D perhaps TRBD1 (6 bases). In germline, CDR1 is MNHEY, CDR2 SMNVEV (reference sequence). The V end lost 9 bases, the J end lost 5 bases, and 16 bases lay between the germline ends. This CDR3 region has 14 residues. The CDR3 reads CARHREGLNEKLFF. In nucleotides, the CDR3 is TGTGCCAGACACAGGGAAGGCCTGAATGAAAAACTGTTTTTT. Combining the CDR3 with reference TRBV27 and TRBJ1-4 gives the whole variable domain EAQVTQNPRYLITVTGKKLTVTCSQNMNHEYMSWYRQDPGLGLRQIYYSMNVEVTDKGDVPEGYKVSRKEKRNFPLILESPSPNQTSLYFCARHREGLNEKLFFGSGTQLSVL.

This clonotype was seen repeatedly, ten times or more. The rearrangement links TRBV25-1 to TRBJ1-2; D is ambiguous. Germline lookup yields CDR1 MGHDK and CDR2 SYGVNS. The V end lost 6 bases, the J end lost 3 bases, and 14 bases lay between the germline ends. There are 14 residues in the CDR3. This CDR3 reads CASRAGPGDYGYTF. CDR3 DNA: TGTGCCAGCAGGGCAGGTCCCGGGGACTATGGCTACACCTTC.

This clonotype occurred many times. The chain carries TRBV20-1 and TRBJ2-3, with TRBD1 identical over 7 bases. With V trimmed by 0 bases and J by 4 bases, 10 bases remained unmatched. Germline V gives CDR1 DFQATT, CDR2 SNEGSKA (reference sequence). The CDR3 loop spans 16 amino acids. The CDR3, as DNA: TGCAGTGCTAGAGACGTAAGGGGGCGCAAGGCAGATACGCAGTATTTT. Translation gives CSARDVRGRKADTQYF.

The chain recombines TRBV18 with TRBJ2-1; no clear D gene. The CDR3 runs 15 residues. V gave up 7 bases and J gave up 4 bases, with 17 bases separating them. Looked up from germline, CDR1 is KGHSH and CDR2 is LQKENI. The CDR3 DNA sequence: TGTGCCAGCTTGACTGACACCGCGTGGTACAATGAGCAGTTCTTC. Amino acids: CASLTDTAWYNEQFF.

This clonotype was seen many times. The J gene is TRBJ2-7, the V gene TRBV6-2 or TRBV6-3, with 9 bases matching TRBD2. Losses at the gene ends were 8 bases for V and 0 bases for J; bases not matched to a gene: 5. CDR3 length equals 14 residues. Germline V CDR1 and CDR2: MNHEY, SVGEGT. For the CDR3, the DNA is TGTGCCAGCCAACGTAGCGGGAGCTCCTACGAGCAGTACTTC. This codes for CASQRSGSSYEQYF.

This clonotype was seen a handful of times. The CDR3 DNA is TGTGCCAGCAGCTCCACGACTAGGTCTAACGAGCAGTACTTC. This gives the protein CASSSTTRSNEQYF. The V and J genes are TRBV6-6 and TRBJ2-7; D is perhaps TRBD2 (6 bases). CDR1 and CDR2 from the germline V gene are MNHNY and SVGAGI (reference sequence). There are 14 residues in the CDR3. V was cut by 6 bases and J by 5 bases, with 17 bases left in between.

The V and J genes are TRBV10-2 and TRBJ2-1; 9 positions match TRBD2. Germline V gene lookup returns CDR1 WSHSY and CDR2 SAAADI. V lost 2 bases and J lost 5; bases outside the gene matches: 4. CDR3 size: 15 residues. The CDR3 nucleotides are TGCGCCAGCAGTGAGAGGGGCGGGAGGGACAATGAGCAGTTCTTC. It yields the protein CASSERGGRDNEQFF.

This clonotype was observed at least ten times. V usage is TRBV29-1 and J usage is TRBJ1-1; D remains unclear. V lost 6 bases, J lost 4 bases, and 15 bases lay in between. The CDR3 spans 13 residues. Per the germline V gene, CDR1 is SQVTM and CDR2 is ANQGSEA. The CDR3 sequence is CSVAGYWGTEAFF. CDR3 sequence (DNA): TGCAGCGTCGCGGGATATTGGGGCACTGAAGCTTTCTTT.

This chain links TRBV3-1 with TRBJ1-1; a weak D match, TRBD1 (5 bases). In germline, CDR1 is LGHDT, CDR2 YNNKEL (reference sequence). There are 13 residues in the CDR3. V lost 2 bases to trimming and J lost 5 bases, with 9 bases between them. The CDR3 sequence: CASSQNRGTEAFF. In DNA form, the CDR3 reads TGTGCCAGCAGCCAAAATCGGGGGACTGAAGCTTTCTTT.